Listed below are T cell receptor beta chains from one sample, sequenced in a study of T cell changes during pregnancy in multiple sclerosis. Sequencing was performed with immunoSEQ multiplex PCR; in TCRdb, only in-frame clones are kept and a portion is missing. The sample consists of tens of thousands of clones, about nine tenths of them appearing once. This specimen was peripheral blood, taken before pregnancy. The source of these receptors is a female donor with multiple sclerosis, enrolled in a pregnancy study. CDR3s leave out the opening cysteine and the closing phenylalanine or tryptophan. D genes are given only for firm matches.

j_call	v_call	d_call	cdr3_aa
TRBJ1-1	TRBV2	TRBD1	ASSEGLGQGEAF
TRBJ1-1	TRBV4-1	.	ASSREAEAF
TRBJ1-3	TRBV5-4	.	ASSQGGGSNTIY
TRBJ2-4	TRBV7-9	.	ASSLGAGLAKNIQY
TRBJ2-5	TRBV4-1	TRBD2	ASTRGGRIQETQY
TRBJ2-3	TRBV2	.	ASSEALLRGGPMRTDTQY
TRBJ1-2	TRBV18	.	ASSPTVYGYT
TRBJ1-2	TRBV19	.	ASSSPGSHGYT
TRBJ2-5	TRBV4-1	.	ASSPAREVQETQY
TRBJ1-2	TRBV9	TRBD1	ASSAWPDRGGYGYT
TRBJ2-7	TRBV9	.	ASSGGTLGRREQY
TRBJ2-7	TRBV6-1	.	ASSGGLNYEQY
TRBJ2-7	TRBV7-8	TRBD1	ASSRLRDRGREQY
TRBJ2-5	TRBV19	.	ASSITGGTQETQY
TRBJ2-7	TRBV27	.	ASSLSRSNNYEQY
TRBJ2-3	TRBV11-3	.	ASSFSGAGTDTQY
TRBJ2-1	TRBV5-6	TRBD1	ASSRDRGSSYNEQF
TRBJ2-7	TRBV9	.	ASSVRGGIYEQY
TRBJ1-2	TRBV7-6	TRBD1	ASSPGTGWYGYT
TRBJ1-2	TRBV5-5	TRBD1	ASSPGQGRDYGYT
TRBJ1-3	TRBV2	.	ASSDRGSGNTIY
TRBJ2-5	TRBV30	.	AWSNAGTQY
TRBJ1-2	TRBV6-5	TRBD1	ASSYQGVGYGYT
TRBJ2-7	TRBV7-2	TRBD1	ASSLGGTGFYEQY
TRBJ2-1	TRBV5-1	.	ASSLAETGEQF
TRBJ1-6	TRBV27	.	ASRDRLNSPLH
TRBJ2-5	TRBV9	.	ASSGEQRAETQY
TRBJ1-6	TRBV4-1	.	ASSQEGGVRGSSYNSPLH
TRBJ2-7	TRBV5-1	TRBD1	ASSLKGAASYEQY
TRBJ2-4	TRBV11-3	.	ASSLGDNDFQY
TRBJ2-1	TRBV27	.	ASSFHESEQF
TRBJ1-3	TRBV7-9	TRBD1	ASSPTGALGNTIY
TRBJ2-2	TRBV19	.	ASRENANTGELF
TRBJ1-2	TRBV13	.	ASSWPPEQRRYGYT
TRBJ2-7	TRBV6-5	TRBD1	ASSYISQGIDEQY
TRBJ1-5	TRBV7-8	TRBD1	ASSGTGANQPQH
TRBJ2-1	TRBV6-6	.	ASSLQASSYNEQF
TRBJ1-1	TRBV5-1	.	ASSLDGGWTEAF
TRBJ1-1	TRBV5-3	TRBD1	ARSLSGTGALPIGGTEAF